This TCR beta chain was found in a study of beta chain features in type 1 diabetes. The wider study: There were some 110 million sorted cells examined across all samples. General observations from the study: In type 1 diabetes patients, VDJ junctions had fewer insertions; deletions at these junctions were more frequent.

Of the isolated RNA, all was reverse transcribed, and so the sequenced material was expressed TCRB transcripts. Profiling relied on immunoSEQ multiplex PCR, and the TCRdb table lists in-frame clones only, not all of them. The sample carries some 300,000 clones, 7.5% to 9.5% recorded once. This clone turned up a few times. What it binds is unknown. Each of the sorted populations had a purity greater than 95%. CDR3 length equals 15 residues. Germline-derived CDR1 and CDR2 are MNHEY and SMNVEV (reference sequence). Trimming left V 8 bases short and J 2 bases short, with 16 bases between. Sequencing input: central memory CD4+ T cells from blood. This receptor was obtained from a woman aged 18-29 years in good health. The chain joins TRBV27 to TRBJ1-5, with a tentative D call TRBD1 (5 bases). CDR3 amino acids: CASAYRGLGNQPQHF. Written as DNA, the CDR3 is TGTGCCAGCGCTTATAGGGGTCTCGGCAATCAGCCCCAGCATTTT.